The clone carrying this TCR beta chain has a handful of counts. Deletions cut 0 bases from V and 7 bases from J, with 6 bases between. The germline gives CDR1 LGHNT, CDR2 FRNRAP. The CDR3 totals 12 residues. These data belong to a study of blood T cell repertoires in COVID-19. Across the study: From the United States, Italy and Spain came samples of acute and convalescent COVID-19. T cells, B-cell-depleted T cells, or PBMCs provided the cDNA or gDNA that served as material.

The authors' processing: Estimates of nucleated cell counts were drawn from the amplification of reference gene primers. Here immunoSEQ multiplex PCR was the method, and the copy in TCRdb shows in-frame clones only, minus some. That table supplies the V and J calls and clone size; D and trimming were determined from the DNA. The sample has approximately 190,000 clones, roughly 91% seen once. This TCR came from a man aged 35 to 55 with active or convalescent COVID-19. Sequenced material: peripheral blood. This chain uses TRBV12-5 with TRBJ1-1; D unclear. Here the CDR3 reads CASGLVRSEAFF. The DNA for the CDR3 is TGTGCTAGTGGTTTGGTACGCAGTGAAGCTTTCTTT. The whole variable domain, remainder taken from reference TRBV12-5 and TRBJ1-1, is DARVTQTPRHKVTEMGQEVTMRCQPILGHNTVFWYRQTMMQGLELLAYFRNRAPLDDSGMPKDRFSAEMPDATLATLKIQPSEPRDSAVYFCASGLVRSEAFFGQGTRLTVV.